This T cell receptor beta chain was profiled in a study of OX40 agonist ivuxolimab in advanced cancers. Study information: Cancers in dose escalation were hepatocellular, melanoma, renal cell and head and neck. Partial responses were seen in three patients, one with hepatocellular carcinoma and two with cutaneous melanoma. Notes on the study in general: Patients who responded partially at 0.1-3.0 mg/kg showed clonal expansion ranking among the lowest. The average count of expanded clones was higher among CD8+ T cells than among CD4+.

Note on this clone: Its antigen is as yet unknown.

Only in-frame clones appear in the TCRdb table, and some are missing; sequencing was by immunoSEQ multiplex PCR. This table holds more than 85,000 clones, about nine tenths found once. The sequenced sample was CD4+ or CD8+ T cells sorted from blood, obtained in a trial of the OX40 agonist ivuxolimab. This TCR derives from an adult with an advanced solid tumor such as melanoma, head and neck, liver or kidney cancer.

CDR3 DNA: TGTGCCAGCAGCTCCCGGGGGGACACCGGGGAGCTGTTTTTT. As protein: CASSSRGDTGELFF. The V gene is TRBV28, the J gene TRBJ2-2; 7 nucleotides line up with TRBD2. Trimming took 6 bases from V and 3 from J; bases not matched to a gene: 4. The germline V gene encodes CDR1 MDHEN and CDR2 SYDVKM. CDR3 length: 14 residues.